Shown below are 18 T cell receptor beta chains from a single sample sequenced in a study of identical twins. TCRdb redid the calling of the 5' RACE reads with MiXCR, one entry per CDR3 protein. The table lists about 430,000 distinct CDR3 sequences, about 18% of them singletons. The sample was naive T cells sorted from blood. Source of these receptors: a man aged 45-60 years in good health.

The rearrangement links TRBV20-1 to TRBJ1-5; D is undetermined. Trimming cost V 1 base and J 3 bases, with 7 bases left between them. The CDR3 loop spans 13 amino acids. The V gene's germline CDR1 is DFQATT and CDR2 SNEGSKA (reference sequence). CDR3 coding DNA: TGCAGTGCTAGAGGCGGGCCCAATCAGCCCCAGCATTTT. Protein sequence: CSARGGPNQPQHF.

This chain joins TRBV20-1 and TRBJ2-1, with D unclear. This CDR3 contains 14 residues. Germline V gene data show CDR1 as DFQATT and CDR2 as SNEGSKA (reference sequence). Trimming shortened V by 1 base and J by 1 base, and 8 bases separated the two germline ends. CDR3 region: CSARGRVSYNEQFF. CDR3 nucleotides: TGCAGTGCTAGAGGACGGGTTTCCTACAATGAGCAGTTCTTC.

This clonotype was detected only a few times. This chain uses TRBV6-1 with TRBJ2-7; either TRBD1 or TRBD2 may supply D (6 bases each). Trimming shortened V by 1 base and J by 3 bases, and 10 bases separated the two germline ends. The CDR3 contains 14 residues. Germline V lookup: CDR1 MNHNS, CDR2 SASEGT. CDR3 in amino acids: CASSEGGGNYEQYF. CDR3 nucleotide sequence: TGTGCCAGCAGTGAAGGAGGGGGGAACTACGAGCAGTACTTC.

This clonotype was recorded many times. The rearrangement joins TRBV19 to TRBJ2-2; D is unclear. This CDR3 spans 16 amino acids. From germline, CDR1 is LNHDA and CDR2 SQIVND (reference sequence). Trimming left V 1 base short and J 4 bases short, with 13 bases between. The DNA for the CDR3 is TGTGCCAGTAGTATAGGCGGCTTCCGAGGCACCGGGGAGCTGTTTTTT. Its translation is CASSIGGFRGTGELFF. Full variable domain (rest looked up from reference TRBV19 and TRBJ2-2): DGGITQSPKYLFRKEGQNVTLSCEQNLNHDAMYWYRQDPGQGLRLIYYSQIVNDFQKGDIAEGYSVSREKKESFPLTVTSAQKNPTAFYLCASSIGGFRGTGELFFGEGSRLTVL.

This clonotype showed up many times. The V gene is TRBV29-1, the J gene TRBJ2-1; TRBD1 agrees at 10 bases. V lost 5 bases to trimming and J lost 0 bases; unmatched junction nucleotides: 4. Germline V gene sequence: CDR1 SQVTM, CDR2 ANQGSEA. The CDR3 runs 15 residues. The CDR3 DNA sequence: TGCAGCGTTCCGGACAGGGGGAGCTCCTACAATGAGCAGTTCTTC. Protein product: CSVPDRGSSYNEQFF.

The chain employs TRBV6-5 and TRBJ2-1; unclear D gene. There are 15 residues in the CDR3. V lost 3 bases, J lost 4 bases, and 13 bases lay in between. CDR1 is MNHEY, CDR2 SVGAGI, per germline. The DNA for the CDR3 is TGTGCCAGCAGTTATCAGGTCCCCATTTACAATGAGCAGTTCTTC. It translates to CASSYQVPIYNEQFF.

The V and J genes are TRBV5-1 and TRBJ1-6; TRBD1 aligns across 7 bases. With V trimmed by 4 bases and J by 2 bases, 3 bases remained unmatched. This CDR3 contains 15 residues. Germline loops: CDR1 SGHRS, CDR2 YFSETQ. The CDR3 bases are TGCGCCAGCAGCGGGGGACAGCCCTATAATTCACCCCTCCACTTT. Its protein is CASSGGQPYNSPLHF. The variable domain in full, completed from reference TRBV5-1 and TRBJ1-6, reads KAGVTQTPRYLIKTRGQQVTLSCSPISGHRSVSWYQQTPGQGLQFLFEYFSETQRNKGNFPGRFSGRQFSNSRSEMNVSTLELGDSALYLCASSGGQPYNSPLHFGNGTRLTVT.

The chain carries TRBV28 and TRBJ2-4, with a possible D match to TRBD1 (6 bases). CDR1 is MDHEN and CDR2 is SYDVKM in the germline V gene. The CDR3 loop spans 15 amino acids. Trimming stripped 6 bases from V and 0 bases from J, with 12 bases between. The CDR3 nucleotides read TGTGCCAGCAGCCCAGGACAGCTAGCCAAAAACATTCAGTACTTC. It codes for CASSPGQLAKNIQYF.

The gene calls are TRBV20-1 and TRBJ2-3; D is undetermined. Between the trimmed V and J ends, which lost 0 bases and 5 bases, there was a span of 6 bases. Germline V gene data show CDR1 as DFQATT and CDR2 as SNEGSKA (reference sequence). CDR3 length equals 12 residues. Here the CDR3 DNA reads TGCAGTGCTAGAGATGGGGAAGATACGCAGTATTTT. This sequence encodes CSARDGEDTQYF.

This chain links TRBV28 with TRBJ2-5; 12 bases are a match to TRBD2. The CDR3 has 15 residues. Germline CDR1 is MDHEN and CDR2 is SYDVKM. Trimming at V came to 6 bases and at J to 2 bases, leaving 4 bases not matched to a gene. The CDR3 DNA reads TGTGCCAGCAGGAAACTAGCGGGGGGACAAGAGACCCAGTACTTC. Residues: CASRKLAGGQETQYF.

This clonotype was detected ten times or more. The genes are TRBV29-1 and TRBJ2-1; 7 nucleotides agree with TRBD1. The V and J ends lost 7 bases and 4 bases, in that order; junction bases with no gene match: 10. Per the germline V gene, CDR1 is SQVTM and CDR2 is ANQGSEA. The CDR3 extends over 14 amino acids. This CDR3 is CSARLGGAYNEQFF. CDR3 DNA: TGCAGCGCACGTCTAGGGGGCGCATACAATGAGCAGTTCTTC.

The V and J genes are TRBV5-1 and TRBJ2-5, with 8 bases matching TRBD2. CDR3 length: 15 amino acids. J was trimmed by 4 bases and V by 1 base; bases with no gene match: 6. CDR1 and CDR2 from the germline V gene are SGHRS and YFSETQ. The CDR3 DNA is TGCGCCAGCAGCTTGAGTGATGCGGGGGGAGAGACCCAGTACTTC. Its protein is CASSLSDAGGETQYF.

This clonotype was found many times. The rearrangement joins TRBV4-3 to TRBJ2-7, with a weak D call TRBD2 (6 bases). The V gene lost 0 bases and the J gene lost 2 bases, with 17 bases spanning the gap. The CDR3 has 17 residues. Germline CDR1 reads LGHNA; CDR2 reads YSLEER. DNA of the CDR3: TGCGCCAGCAGCCAAGATATAGACAGCTCGGGGGCCTACGAGCAGTACTTC. Encoded protein: CASSQDIDSSGAYEQYF.

This clonotype has a single count. V and J are TRBV7-9 and TRBJ2-1, with TRBD2 matching over 7 bases. The germline CDR1 and CDR2 sequences are SEHNR and FQNEAQ (reference sequence). This CDR3 has 14 amino acids. V shed 5 bases, J shed 8 bases, and the junction held 9 bases outside the gene matches. The CDR3 nucleotides read TGTGCCAGCAGCCCCGAAGGACTAGTCGATGAGCAGTTCTTC. Amino acid sequence: CASSPEGLVDEQFF.

This clonotype was counted only a few times. The chain uses TRBV30 and TRBJ1-1; unclear D gene. V lost 2 bases and J lost 1, with 14 bases in between. CDR3 size: 15 residues. Per germline, CDR1 GTSNPN and CDR2 SVGIG (reference sequence). The CDR3 coding sequence is TGTGCCTGGAGTCGGAAACAAATCAAGAACACTGAAGCTTTCTTT. It specifies CAWSRKQIKNTEAFF. The full variable domain, completed using reference TRBV30 and TRBJ1-1, is SQTIHQWPATLVQPVGSPLSLECTVEGTSNPNLYWYRQAAGRGLQLLFYSVGIGQISSEVPQNLSASRPQDRQFILSSKKLLLSDSGFYLCAWSRKQIKNTEAFFGQGTRLTVV.

The chain carries TRBV24-1 and TRBJ2-7, with unresolved D. CDR3 length equals 13 residues. Per the germline V gene, CDR1 is KGHDR and CDR2 is SFDVKD. Trimming stripped 4 bases from V and 4 bases from J, with 10 bases between. The CDR3 region is CATSDPDGYEQYF. In DNA, the CDR3 is TGTGCCACCAGTGACCCTGACGGATACGAGCAGTACTTC.

This clonotype was counted many times. The gene calls are TRBV11-2 and TRBJ2-7, with D perhaps matching TRBD2 (7 bases). V dropped 2 bases and J dropped 0 bases, with 20 bases sitting between them. The CDR3 contains 18 residues. Germline V gene sequence: CDR1 SGHAT, CDR2 FQNNGV. The DNA of the CDR3 is TGTGCCAGCAGCTTATTCGGGGGAGGGGGGGTTCACTCCTACGAGCAGTACTTC. Translated, it gives CASSLFGGGGVHSYEQYF.

In this sample, this clonotype turned up many times. The V and J genes are TRBV12-3 or TRBV12-4 and TRBJ2-3; 8 bases map to TRBD2. V gave up 8 bases and J gave up 0 bases; unmatched junction bases: 4. The length of the CDR3 is 14 residues. CDR3 DNA sequence: TGTGCCAGCCGGGGGGGCACCAGCACAGATACGCAGTATTTT. Its protein is CASRGGTSTDTQYF.